Detailed here is one T cell receptor beta chain. These data come from a study of blood T cell repertoires in COVID-19. Whole-study context: Samples taken during acute and convalescent COVID-19 were collected in the United States, Italy and Spain.

The CDR3 spans 14 residues. Trimming removed 4 bases at V and 1 base at J, with 11 bases between. Germline values: CDR1 SGHRS, CDR2 YFSETQ. As handled by the study authors: For nucleated cells, counts were estimated from reference gene primer amplification. Produced via immunoSEQ multiplex PCR; TCRdb's table is partial and in-frame only. V and J calls and clone size are copied from that table; D and trimming were computed from the DNA. The sample records hundreds of thousands of clones, 75% to 85% being singletons. This sequence joins TRBV5-1 and TRBJ1-1; TRBD1 is a possible D gene (5 bases). The source material was peripheral blood. This receptor was taken from a man in his fifties or sixties with active or convalescent COVID-19. The DNA of the CDR3 is TGCGCCAGCAGCGGAGGGACGGCGAACACTGAAGCTTTCTTT. Amino acid sequence: CASSGGTANTEAFF.